This TCR beta chain is drawn from a study of cytomegalovirus exposure and HLA in healthy donors. The CDR3 totals 13 residues. With 5 bases clipped from V and 6 bases from J, the junction kept 7 bases outside the gene matches. Germline loops: CDR1 SGHNT, CDR2 YYREEE (reference sequence). Study-wide results and limits: The presence/absence work took it that sequencing depth was about the same across donors.

With respect to this clone: As yet, its antigen is unknown.

Donors in the study were healthy people who gave bone marrow. With 60 Vbeta and 13 Jbeta primers, the PCR was carried out. Method: immunoSEQ multiplex PCR; TCRdb's copy keeps in-frame clones and lacks some. This table has some 110,000 clones, roughly 80% appearing once. The sequence came from a man aged 30 to 45 in good health and CMV-seropositive. J is TRBJ2-7 and V is TRBV5-4; TRBD1 aligns across 8 bases. Sequencing was carried out using PBMCs. The CDR3 DNA reads as TGTGCCAGCAGAGGTAGACAGGGGACCGAGCAGTACTTC. This translates into CASRGRQGTEQYF.